This TCR beta chain was documented in a study of regulatory T cells in long-lasting Graves disease. The CDR3 contains 14 residues. The germline CDR1 and CDR2 sequences are SGHVS and FQNEAQ. V was shortened by 4 bases and J by 2 bases, with 12 bases between the two germline ends. The sample's time point: newly diagnosed GD, antithyroid drugs for less than 3 months. PBMCs provided the RNA from which the TCR library was made. As to this clonotype: A much larger clone differs from this one at a single base, so this may be a read error.

Relying on iRepertoire HTBI primers and Arm-PCR of CDR3 regions, the team built TCR beta libraries. MiXCR, run by TCRdb on the multiplex PCR reads, gives a single entry per CDR3 protein. The table includes over 400,000 distinct CDR3 sequences, 11% to 15% detected once. The sample was also reused in another study, on T cells in Graves' hyperthyroidism and ophthalmopathy. In that study: Most thyroid clonotypes expanded above 0.001 were also detected in blood.

The receptor was isolated from a woman aged 45-65 years with Graves disease. The source material was peripheral blood mononuclear cells (PBMCs), sampled at new diagnosis, from a patient treated with antithyroid drugs. The genes are TRBV7-8 and TRBJ2-7; D unresolved. CDR3 residues: CASSWSLPPYEQYF. CDR3 nucleotides: TGTGCCAGCAGCTGGAGCCTCCCGCCCTACGAGCAGTACTTC.